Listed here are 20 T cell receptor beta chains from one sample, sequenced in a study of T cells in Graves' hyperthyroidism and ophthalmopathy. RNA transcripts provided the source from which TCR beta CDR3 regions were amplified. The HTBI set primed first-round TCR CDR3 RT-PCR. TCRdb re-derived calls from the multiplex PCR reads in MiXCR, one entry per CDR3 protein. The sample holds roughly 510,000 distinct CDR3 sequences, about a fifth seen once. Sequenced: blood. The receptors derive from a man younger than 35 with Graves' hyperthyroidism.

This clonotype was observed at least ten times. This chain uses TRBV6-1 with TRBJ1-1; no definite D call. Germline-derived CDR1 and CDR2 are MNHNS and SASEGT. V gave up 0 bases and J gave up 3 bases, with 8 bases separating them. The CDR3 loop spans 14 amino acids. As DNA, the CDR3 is TGTGCCAGCAGTGAAGCTGACAAAGACACTGAAGCTTTCTTT. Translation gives CASSEADKDTEAFF.

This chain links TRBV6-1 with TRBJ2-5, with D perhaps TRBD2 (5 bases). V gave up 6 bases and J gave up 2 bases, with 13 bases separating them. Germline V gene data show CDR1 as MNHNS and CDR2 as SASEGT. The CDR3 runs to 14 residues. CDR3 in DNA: TGTGCCAGCAGGATCCTAGCAGATCAAGAGACCCAGTACTTC. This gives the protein CASRILADQETQYF.

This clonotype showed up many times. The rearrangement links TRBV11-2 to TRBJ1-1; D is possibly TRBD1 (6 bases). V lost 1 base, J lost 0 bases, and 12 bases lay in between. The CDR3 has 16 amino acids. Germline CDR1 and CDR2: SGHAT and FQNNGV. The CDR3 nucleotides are TGTGCCAGCAGCTTAGTCCAGGGGAGCATGAACACTGAAGCTTTCTTT. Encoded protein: CASSLVQGSMNTEAFF.

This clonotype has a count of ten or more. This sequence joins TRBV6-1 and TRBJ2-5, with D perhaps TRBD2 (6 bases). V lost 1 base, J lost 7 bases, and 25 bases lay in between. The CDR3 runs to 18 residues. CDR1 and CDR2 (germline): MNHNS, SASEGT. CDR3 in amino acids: CASSEGVAGQFYGATQYF. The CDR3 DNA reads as TGTGCCAGCAGTGAAGGGGTTGCGGGGCAGTTTTACGGAGCGACCCAGTACTTC.

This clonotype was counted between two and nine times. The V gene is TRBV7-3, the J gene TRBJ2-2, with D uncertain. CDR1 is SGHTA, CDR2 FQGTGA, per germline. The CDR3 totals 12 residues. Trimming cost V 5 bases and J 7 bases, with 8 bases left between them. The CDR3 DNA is TGTGCCAGCAGCCTTAAAGACGGGGAGCTGTTTTTT. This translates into CASSLKDGELFF. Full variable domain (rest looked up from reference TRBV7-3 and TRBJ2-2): GAGVSQTPSNKVTEKGKYVELRCDPISGHTALYWYRQSLGQGPEFLIYFQGTGAADDSGLPNDRFFAVRPEGSVSTLKIQRTERGDSAVYLCASSLKDGELFFGEGSRLTVL.

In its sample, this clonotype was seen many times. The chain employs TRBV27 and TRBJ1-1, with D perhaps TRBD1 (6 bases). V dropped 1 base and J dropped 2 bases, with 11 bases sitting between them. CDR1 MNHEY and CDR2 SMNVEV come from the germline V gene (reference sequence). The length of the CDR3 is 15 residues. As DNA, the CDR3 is TGTGCCAGCAGTTTATTGGGGGGGGCAAACACTGAAGCTTTCTTT. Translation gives CASSLLGGANTEAFF.

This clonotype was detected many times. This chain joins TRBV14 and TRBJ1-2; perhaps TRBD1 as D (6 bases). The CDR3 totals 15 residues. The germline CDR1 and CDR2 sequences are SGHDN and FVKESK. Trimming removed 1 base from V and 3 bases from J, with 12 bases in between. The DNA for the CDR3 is TGTGCCAGCAGCCAAGTAGGCAGGGGAGACTATGGCTACACCTTC. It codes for CASSQVGRGDYGYTF.

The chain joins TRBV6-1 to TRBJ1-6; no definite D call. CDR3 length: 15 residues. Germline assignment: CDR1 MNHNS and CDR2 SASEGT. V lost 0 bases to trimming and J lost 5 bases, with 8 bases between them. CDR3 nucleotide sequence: TGTGCCAGCAGTGAAGCTTACAGCAATAATTCACCCCTCCACTTT. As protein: CASSEAYSNNSPLHF.

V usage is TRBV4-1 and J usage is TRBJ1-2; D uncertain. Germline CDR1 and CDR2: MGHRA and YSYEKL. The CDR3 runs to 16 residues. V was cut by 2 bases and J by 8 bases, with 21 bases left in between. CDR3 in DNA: TGCGCCAGCAGCCAACCCGGACGGCTAGGTGTTCTGGGCTACACCTTC. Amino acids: CASSQPGRLGVLGYTF.

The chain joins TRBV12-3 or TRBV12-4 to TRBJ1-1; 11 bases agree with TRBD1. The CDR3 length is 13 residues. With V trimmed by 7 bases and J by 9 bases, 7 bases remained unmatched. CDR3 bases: TGTGCCAGCACCCCCGGGACAGGGGGGAAAGCTTTCTTT. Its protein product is CASTPGTGGKAFF.

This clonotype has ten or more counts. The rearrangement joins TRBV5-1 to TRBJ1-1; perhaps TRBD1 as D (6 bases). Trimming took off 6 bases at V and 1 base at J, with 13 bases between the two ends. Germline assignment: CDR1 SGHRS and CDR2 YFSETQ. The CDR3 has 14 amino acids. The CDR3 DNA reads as TGCGCCAGCACCTTCCTGGGGGCGAACACTGAAGCTTTCTTT. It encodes CASTFLGANTEAFF.

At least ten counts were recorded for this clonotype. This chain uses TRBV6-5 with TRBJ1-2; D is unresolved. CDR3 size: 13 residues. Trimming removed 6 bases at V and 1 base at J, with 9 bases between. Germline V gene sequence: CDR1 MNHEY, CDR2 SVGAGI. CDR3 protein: CASRSQVNYGYTF. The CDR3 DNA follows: TGTGCCAGCAGAAGTCAGGTTAACTATGGCTACACCTTC.

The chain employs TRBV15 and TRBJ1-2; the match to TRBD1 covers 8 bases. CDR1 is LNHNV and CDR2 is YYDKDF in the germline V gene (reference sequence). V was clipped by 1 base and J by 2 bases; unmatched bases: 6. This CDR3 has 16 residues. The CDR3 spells CATSRGGTGPNYGYTF. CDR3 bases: TGTGCCACCAGCAGAGGAGGGACAGGTCCGAACTATGGCTACACCTTC. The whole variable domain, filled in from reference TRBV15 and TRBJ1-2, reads DAMVIQNPRYQVTQFGKPVTLSCSQTLNHNVMYWYQQKSSQAPKLLFHYYDKDFNNEADTPDNFQSRRPNTSFCFLDIRSPGLGDTAMYLCATSRGGTGPNYGYTFGSGTRLTVV.

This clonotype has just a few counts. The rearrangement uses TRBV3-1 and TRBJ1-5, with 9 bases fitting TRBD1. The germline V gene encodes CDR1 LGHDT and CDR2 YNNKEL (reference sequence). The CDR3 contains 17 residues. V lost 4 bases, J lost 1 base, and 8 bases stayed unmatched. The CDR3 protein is CASSPPGTGNSNQPQHF. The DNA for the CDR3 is TGTGCCAGCAGCCCTCCCGGGACAGGGAACAGCAATCAGCCCCAGCATTTT.

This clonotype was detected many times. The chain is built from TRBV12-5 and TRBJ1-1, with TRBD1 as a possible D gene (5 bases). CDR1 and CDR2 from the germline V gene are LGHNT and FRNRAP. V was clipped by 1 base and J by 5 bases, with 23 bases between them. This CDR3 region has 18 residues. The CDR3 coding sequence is TGTGCTAGTGGTTTGGCTTTCTCGAGAAAGGGGTTTCGAACTGAAGCTTTCTTT. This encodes CASGLAFSRKGFRTEAFF.

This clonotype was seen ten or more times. The DNA for the CDR3 is TGCGCCAGCAGCTTGGGGAATAACTATGGCTACACCTTC. This gives the protein CASSLGNNYGYTF. The rearrangement joins TRBV5-1 to TRBJ1-2, with D unresolved. V lost 0 bases and J 1 base, leaving 4 bases between the germline ends. CDR3 length equals 13 residues. CDR1 is SGHRS and CDR2 is YFSETQ in the germline V gene.

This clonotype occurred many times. The CDR3 region is CASSPLGGAETQYF. CDR3 DNA: TGTGCCAGCAGTCCCCTAGGGGGGGCGGAGACCCAGTACTTC. The V gene is TRBV27, the J gene TRBJ2-5; TRBD2 might be the D (7 bases). This CDR3 has 14 residues. Trimming removed 5 bases from V and 5 bases from J, with 15 bases in between. Germline CDR1 is MNHEY and CDR2 is SMNVEV (reference sequence).

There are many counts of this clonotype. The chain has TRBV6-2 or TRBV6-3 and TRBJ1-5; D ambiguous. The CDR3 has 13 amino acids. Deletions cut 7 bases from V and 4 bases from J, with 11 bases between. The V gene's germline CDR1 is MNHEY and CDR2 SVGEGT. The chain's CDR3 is CASNRLGNQPQHF. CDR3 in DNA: TGTGCCAGCAATAGACTTGGGAATCAGCCCCAGCATTTT.

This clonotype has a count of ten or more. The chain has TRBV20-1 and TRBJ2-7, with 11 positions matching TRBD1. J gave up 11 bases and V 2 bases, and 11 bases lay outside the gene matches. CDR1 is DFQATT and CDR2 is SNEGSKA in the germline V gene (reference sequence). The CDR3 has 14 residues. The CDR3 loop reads CSARLLDRGPREYF. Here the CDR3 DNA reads TGCAGTGCTAGACTTTTGGACAGGGGGCCGAGGGAGTACTTC.

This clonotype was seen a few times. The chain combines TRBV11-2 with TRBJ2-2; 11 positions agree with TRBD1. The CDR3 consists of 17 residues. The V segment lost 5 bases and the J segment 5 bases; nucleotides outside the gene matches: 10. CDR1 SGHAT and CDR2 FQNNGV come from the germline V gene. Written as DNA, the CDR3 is TGTGCCAGCAGCCCCAGTCTTCGGGACAGGGGGACCGGGGAGCTGTTTTTT. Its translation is CASSPSLRDRGTGELFF.